This T cell receptor (beta chain) was found in a study of tumor-infiltrating lymphocytes in localized non-small cell lung cancer. Across the study: The cohort mixed smokers and never-smokers, several histologies, and some post-neoadjuvant-chemotherapy samples.

Here immunoSEQ multiplex PCR was the method, and the copy in TCRdb shows in-frame clones only, minus some. This sample has approximately 17,000 clones, with 55% to 80% found just once. In germline, CDR1 is KGHSH, CDR2 LQKENI. The CDR3 contains 14 residues. The germline V and J ends were trimmed by 5 bases and 4 bases, with 14 bases remaining between them. As regards this clone: The antigen is undetermined.

Findings and caveats of the study: TCRbeta sequencing showed higher T cell infiltration in tumors than uninvolved lung.

Sequences were obtained from lung tumor tissue. V and J are TRBV18 and TRBJ1-2; a weak D match, TRBD1 (5 bases). The receptor's source is a human donor with non-small cell lung cancer. Here the CDR3 DNA reads TGTGCCAGCTCAGCCGGGACGGACGTCTATGGCTACACCTTC. Its translation is CASSAGTDVYGYTF.